This T cell receptor (beta chain) originates from a study of blood T cell repertoires in COVID-19. Looking at the study overall: The cDNA or gDNA used as material had been derived from T cells, B-cell-depleted T cells, or PBMCs.

The protocol was immunoSEQ multiplex PCR, while the TCRdb copy is restricted to in-frame clones and leaves out a portion. The data hold about 200,000 clones, with roughly 87% observed a single time. The CDR3 is 16 amino acids. J lost 4 bases, V lost 3 bases, and 7 bases had no gene match. CDR1 and CDR2 (germline): SGHNT, YYREEE (reference sequence). Recovery meant two consecutive negative NP/OP PCR tests, professional clearance, or resolved symptoms. The rearrangement joins TRBV5-4 to TRBJ2-2, with 9 positions matching TRBD1. The receptor was isolated from a young woman who had recovered from COVID-19. Sequencing input: PBMCs or T cells enriched from blood (not recorded which). Here the CDR3 reads CASSSVTGGITGELFF. In DNA form, the CDR3 reads TGTGCCAGCAGCTCCGTAACAGGGGGCATCACCGGGGAGCTGTTTTTT.